This T cell receptor (beta chain) comes out of a study of T cells in Graves' hyperthyroidism and ophthalmopathy. Study-wide findings and caveats: Patients with ophthalmopathy were separated from those with stable hyperthyroidism by a 13 V-J model.

TCR beta CDR3 regions were amplified from RNA transcripts. The HTBI primer set drove a first-round RT-PCR of the TCR CDR3. From the multiplex PCR reads, TCRdb called clonotypes with MiXCR, one entry per CDR3 protein. The sample yields around 290,000 distinct CDR3 sequences, over 15% seen once. At least ten counts were recorded for this clonotype. Its target is not known. Germline V gives CDR1 MNHNS, CDR2 SASEGT. Trimming removed 5 bases from V and 8 bases from J, with 15 bases in between. This CDR3 comprises 13 residues. Sample: blood. The chain joins TRBV6-1 to TRBJ1-2, with D hard to call. The origin of this receptor is a woman in her sixties with Graves' ophthalmopathy. CDR3 sequence (DNA): TGTGCCAGCAGTAGCCTCTTGGAAGGAGGCTACACCTTC. Translated, it gives CASSSLLEGGYTF.